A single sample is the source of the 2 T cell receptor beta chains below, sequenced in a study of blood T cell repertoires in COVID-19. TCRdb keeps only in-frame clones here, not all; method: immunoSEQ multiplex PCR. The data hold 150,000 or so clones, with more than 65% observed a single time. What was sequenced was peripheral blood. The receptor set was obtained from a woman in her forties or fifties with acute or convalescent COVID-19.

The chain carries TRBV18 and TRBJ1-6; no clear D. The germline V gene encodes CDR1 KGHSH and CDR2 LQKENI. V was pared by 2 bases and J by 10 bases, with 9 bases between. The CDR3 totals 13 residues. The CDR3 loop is CASSPARSSPLHF. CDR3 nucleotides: TGTGCCAGCTCACCAGCTCGGAGCTCACCCCTCCACTTT.

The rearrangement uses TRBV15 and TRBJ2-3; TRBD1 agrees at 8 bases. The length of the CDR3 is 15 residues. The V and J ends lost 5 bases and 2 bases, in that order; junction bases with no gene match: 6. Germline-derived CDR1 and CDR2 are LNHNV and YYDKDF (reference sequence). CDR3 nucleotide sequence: TGTGCCACCAGCGACCGACAGGGGATCACAGATACGCAGTATTTT. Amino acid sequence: CATSDRQGITDTQYF.